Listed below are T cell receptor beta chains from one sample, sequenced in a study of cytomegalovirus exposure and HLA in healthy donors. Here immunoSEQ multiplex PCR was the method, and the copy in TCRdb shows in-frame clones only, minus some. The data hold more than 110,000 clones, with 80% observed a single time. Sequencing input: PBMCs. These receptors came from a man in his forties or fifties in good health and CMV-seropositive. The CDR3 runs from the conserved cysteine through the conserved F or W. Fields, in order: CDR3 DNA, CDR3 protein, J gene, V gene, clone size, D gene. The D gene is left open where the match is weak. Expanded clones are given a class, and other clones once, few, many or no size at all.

TGCGCCAGCAGCTTGAATCCCAGCGAAAAGACCCAGTACTTC	CASSLNPSEKTQYF	TRBJ2-5	TRBV5-1	-	-
TGTGCCAGCAGTCCAAGGACAGGGTTCACCGAGCAGTACTTC	CASSPRTGFTEQYF	TRBJ2-7	TRBV27	-	TRBD1
TGTGCCACCAGCAGAGCCCCGGGGTTCGGCACTGAAGCTTTCTTT	CATSRAPGFGTEAFF	TRBJ1-1	TRBV15	-	-
TGTGCCAGCAGCTCCACTCTCTGGACTAGCGGGAGGCTTAATGAGCAGTTCTTC	CASSSTLWTSGRLNEQFF	TRBJ2-1	TRBV7-2	once	TRBD2
TGTGCCAGCAGCTACGGACAGTTCGGGAACACCGGGGAGCTGTTTTTT	CASSYGQFGNTGELFF	TRBJ2-2	TRBV7-9	-	-
TGCGCCAGCAGCCTAGCGGGGGCCGTCGGTGAGCAGTTCTTC	CASSLAGAVGEQFF	TRBJ2-1	TRBV4-3	-	TRBD2
TGTGCCAGCAGCCCCCACCGAGCAGGGCGAAATGAAAAACTGTTTTTT	CASSPHRAGRNEKLFF	TRBJ1-4	TRBV7-9	-	-
TGTGCCAGCAGCTTAGACCCCGGTAGCTACGAGCAGTACTTC	CASSLDPGSYEQYF	TRBJ2-7	TRBV7-2	-	-
TGTGCCAGCAGTCGAAGCAGCACAGGGAATGAGCAGTTCTTC	CASSRSSTGNEQFF	TRBJ2-1	TRBV11-3	once	-
TGTGCCAGCAGCTTGGCCTATGTGGCGGATGAAGCTTTCTTT	CASSLAYVADEAFF	TRBJ1-1	TRBV5-6	-	-
TGTGCCAGTAGTATAGATCCTTCGCCAGGGACTTATGGCTACACCTTC	CASSIDPSPGTYGYTF	TRBJ1-2	TRBV19	-	-
TGTGCCAGCAGCTTAATGTCGGAAGGGGGCATAGGCTACACCTTC	CASSLMSEGGIGYTF	TRBJ1-2	TRBV7-9	-	TRBD1
TGTGCCAGTAGTATAGATCTTAGGGGCCGGGTGGCTGAAGCTTTCTTT	CASSIDLRGRVAEAFF	TRBJ1-1	TRBV19	once	-
TGTGCCAGCAGTGAGACAGGGTCGGGAGATACGCAGTATTTT	CASSETGSGDTQYF	TRBJ2-3	TRBV6-1	-	TRBD1
TGTGCCAGCAGTCGCCTCCCTGAACTAACCTACGAGCAGTACTTC	CASSRLPELTYEQYF	TRBJ2-7	TRBV7-9	-	-